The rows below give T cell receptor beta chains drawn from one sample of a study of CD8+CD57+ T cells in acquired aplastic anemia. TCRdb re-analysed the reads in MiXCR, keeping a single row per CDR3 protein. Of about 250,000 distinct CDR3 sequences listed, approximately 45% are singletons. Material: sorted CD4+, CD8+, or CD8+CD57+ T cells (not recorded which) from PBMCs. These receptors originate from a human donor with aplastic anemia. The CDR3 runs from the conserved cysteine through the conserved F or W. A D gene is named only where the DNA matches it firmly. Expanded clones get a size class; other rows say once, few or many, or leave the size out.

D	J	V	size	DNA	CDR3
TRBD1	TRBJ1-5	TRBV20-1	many	TGCAGTGCTAGAGTACTTGAACAGGGGGATCAGCCCCAGCATTTT	CSARVLEQGDQPQHF
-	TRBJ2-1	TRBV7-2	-	TGTGCCAGCAGCGAGGGACAAAACAATGAGCAGTTCTTC	CASSEGQNNEQFF
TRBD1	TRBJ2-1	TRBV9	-	TGTGCCAGCAGCCCCCGGGACAGGGGATATGAGCAGTTCTTC	CASSPRDRGYEQFF
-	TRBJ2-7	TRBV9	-	TGTGCCAGCAGCGTAGCTGGACATTCCTACGAGCAGTACTTC	CASSVAGHSYEQYF
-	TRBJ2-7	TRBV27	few	TGTGCCAGCAGGTCGCCCTCAGCCTACGAGCAGTACTTC	CASRSPSAYEQYF
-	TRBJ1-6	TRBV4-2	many	TGTGCCAGCAGCCCCAAAACCGGGGCAGGGGCGACCAATTCACCCCTCCACTTT	CASSPKTGAGATNSPLHF
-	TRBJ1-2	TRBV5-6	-	TGTGCCAGCAGCTTCGGGGACCGTATCCTTAACTATGGCTACACCTTC	CASSFGDRILNYGYTF
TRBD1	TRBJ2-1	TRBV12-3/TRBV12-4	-	TGTGCCAGCAGCAACCGGGACAGCTCCTACAATGAGCAGTTCTTC	CASSNRDSSYNEQFF
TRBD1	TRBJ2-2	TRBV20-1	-	TGCAGTGTGGGGACAGGGGGCTCGGCCGGGGAGCTGTTTTTT	CSVGTGGSAGELFF
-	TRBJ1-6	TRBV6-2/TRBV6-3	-	TGTGCCAGCAGTGAAGTTGGGGGAAGCTCCTATAATTCACCCCTCCACTTT	CASSEVGGSSYNSPLHF
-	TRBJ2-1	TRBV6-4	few	TGTGCCAGCAGCCCCTCCCAGGGCATCTACAATGAGCAGTTCTTC	CASSPSQGIYNEQFF
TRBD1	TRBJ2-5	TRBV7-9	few	TGTGCCAGCAGCCTCGAAGGGGGCTTAGAGACCCAGTACTTC	CASSLEGGLETQYF
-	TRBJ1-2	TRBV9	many	TGTGCCAGCAGCGTAGAGCAGGGCGGAAACTATGGCTACACCTTC	CASSVEQGGNYGYTF
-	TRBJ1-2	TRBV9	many	TGTGCCAGCAGCGTAGGGAACGACAGTCACTATGGCTACACCTTC	CASSVGNDSHYGYTF
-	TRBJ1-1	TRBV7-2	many	TGTGCCAGCAGCTTAGATGGACGGGAAGCTTTCTTT	CASSLDGREAFF
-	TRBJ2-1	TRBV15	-	TGTGCCACCAGCTCTGATGACGGGAGCTCCTACAATGAGCAGTTCTTC	CATSSDDGSSYNEQFF
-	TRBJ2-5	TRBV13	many	TGTGCCAGCAGCGAGGAGACAGTATTAGGCCAAGAGACCCAGTACTTC	CASSEETVLGQETQYF
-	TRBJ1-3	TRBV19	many	TGTGCCAGTAGTCTTCTGTCAGGGCCAGGAAACACCATATATTTT	CASSLLSGPGNTIYF
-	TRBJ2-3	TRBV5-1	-	TGCGCCAGCAGCTTGTTTCCCACGAGCAGGGCCATCGTGACAGATACGCAGTATTTT	CASSLFPTSRAIVTDTQYF
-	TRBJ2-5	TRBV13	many	TGTGCCAGCAGCTTAGCAGGGTGGGAGACCCAGTACTTC	CASSLAGWETQYF
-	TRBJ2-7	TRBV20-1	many	TGCAGTGCTAGAACCAGGGCCTCCTCCTACGAGCAGTACTTC	CSARTRASSYEQYF
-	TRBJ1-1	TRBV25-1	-	TGTACCAGCAGGGATTTTCGGATGGCTTTCTTT	CTSRDFRMAFF
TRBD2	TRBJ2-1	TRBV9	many	TGTGCCAGCAGCGTTTCGCGGGAGCTCTACAATGAGCAGTTCTTC	CASSVSRELYNEQFF
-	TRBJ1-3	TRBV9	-	TGTGCCAGCAGCGTTTCAGGGGAATACGCTGGAAACACCATATATTTT	CASSVSGEYAGNTIYF
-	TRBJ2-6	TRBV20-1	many	TGCAGTGCTAATGGGCCCCCAGTCCTGACTTTC	CSANGPPVLTF
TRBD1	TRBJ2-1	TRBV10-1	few	TGTGCCAGCAGTTCCCTTCGGACAGGGGGAACCTACAATGAGCAGTTCTTC	CASSSLRTGGTYNEQFF
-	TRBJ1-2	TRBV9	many	TGTGCCAGCAACACCCAGCGGCAGGGCCTTACGTATGGCTACACCTTC	CASNTQRQGLTYGYTF
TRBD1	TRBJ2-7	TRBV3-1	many	TGTGCCAGCAGCCAAGAACCTGGACAGGTCTTCACCTACGAGCAGTACTTC	CASSQEPGQVFTYEQYF
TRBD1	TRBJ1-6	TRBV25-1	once	TGTGCCAGCAGCGGACAGGCCCAAAATTCACCCCTCCACTTT	CASSGQAQNSPLHF
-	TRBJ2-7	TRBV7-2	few	TGTGCCAGCAGCTTACGCTCGACCGTCTACGAGCAGTACTTC	CASSLRSTVYEQYF
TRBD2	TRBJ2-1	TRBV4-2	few	TGTGCCAGCAGCCAAACAACCGGGACTAGCAGACCCAATGAGCAGTTCTTC	CASSQTTGTSRPNEQFF
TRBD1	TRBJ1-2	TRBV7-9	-	TGTGCCAGCAGCTTAACAGACAGGGTAATCTTC	CASSLTDRVIF
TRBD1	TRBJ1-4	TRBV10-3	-	TGTGCCATCAGTGACCCCGGACAGGTCGGCGAAAAACTGTTTTTT	CAISDPGQVGEKLFF
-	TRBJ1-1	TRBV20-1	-	TGCAGTGCTAGGGGTGACACTGAAGCTTTCTTT	CSARGDTEAFF
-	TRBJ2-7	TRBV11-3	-	TGTGCCAGCAGCTTAGGTTCCCATACGACCTACGAGCAGTACTTC	CASSLGSHTTYEQYF
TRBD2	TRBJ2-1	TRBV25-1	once	TGTGCCAGCAGAGGGCCCGGGACTAGCGGGGGAGAATACAATGAGCAGTTCTTC	CASRGPGTSGGEYNEQFF
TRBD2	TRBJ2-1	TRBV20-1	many	TGCAGTGCTTGGACTAGCGGGACCGACCGGGCCTACAATGAGCAGTTCTTC	CSAWTSGTDRAYNEQFF
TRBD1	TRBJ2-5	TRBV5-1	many	TGCGCCAGCAGCTTGGCCACGGGACAGGTCGGAGAGACCCAGTACTTC	CASSLATGQVGETQYF
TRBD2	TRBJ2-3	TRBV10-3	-	TGTGCCATCGGGACTAGCGGTACAGATACGCAGTATTTT	CAIGTSGTDTQYF